These 21 T cell receptor beta chains were all obtained from the same sample, sequenced in a study of T cell repertoires in cytomegalovirus infection. TCRdb itself ran the reads through MiXCR, one entry per CDR3 protein. The data show approximately 190,000 distinct CDR3 sequences, 7.5% to 10% seen once. Sequenced input: PBMCs. The origin of the receptors is a human donor in good health (CMV status not recorded). Some clones in this sample may be carry-over from other donors' samples.

In this sample, this clonotype turned up many times. This chain connects TRBV11-2 to TRBJ2-2; a possible D gene is TRBD1 (5 bases). The CDR3 extends over 12 amino acids. From germline, CDR1 is SGHAT and CDR2 FQNNGV. With 5 bases removed from V and 6 bases from J, the gap between germline ends came to 7 bases. The DNA of the CDR3 is TGTGCCAGCAGCCAGGGCCCCGGGGAGCTGTTTTTT. It codes for CASSQGPGELFF.

This clonotype was recorded many times. The chain recombines TRBV7-2 with TRBJ1-1; D is undetermined. Trimming took 3 bases from V and 0 from J, leaving 8 bases between them. There are 14 residues in the CDR3. CDR1 is SGHTA and CDR2 is FQGNSA in the germline V gene. The CDR3 bases are TGTGCCAGCAGCTTCGGAATAATGAACACTGAAGCTTTCTTT. Protein sequence: CASSFGIMNTEAFF.

This clonotype came up a few times. The chain is built from TRBV20-1 and TRBJ2-5, with 12 positions matching TRBD2. With 5 bases clipped from V and 1 base from J, the junction kept 5 bases outside the gene matches. Looked up from germline, CDR1 is DFQATT and CDR2 is SNEGSKA (reference sequence). This CDR3 spans 15 amino acids. The CDR3, as DNA: TGCAGTGCTTCGAAACTAGCGGGGGGCCAAGAGACCCAGTACTTC. Encoded protein: CSASKLAGGQETQYF.

Comments on this clonotype: One end of the junction varies from germline; a read error may be responsible. This chain connects TRBV19 to TRBJ2-2, with D tentatively TRBD1 (6 bases). This CDR3 comprises 15 residues. Germline V gene lookup returns CDR1 LNHDA and CDR2 SQIVND (reference sequence). Here the CDR3 reads CASSTRSQGTGELVF. The CDR3 region has the DNA TGTGCCAGTAGTACGCGATCACAGGGTACCGGGGAGCTGGTTTTT.

This clonotype appeared many times. DNA of the CDR3: TGTGCCAGCAGTGTTGTTAGGGAGAACACCATATATTTT. Residues: CASSVVRENTIYF. This sequence joins TRBV2 and TRBJ1-3; D is uncertain. CDR3 length: 13 residues. Germline V CDR1 and CDR2: SNHLY, FYNNEI. V lost 4 bases and J lost 7, with 11 bases in between.

This clonotype was detected many times. This chain's CDR3 is CSARIPGEMETQYF. The CDR3 nucleotides read TGCAGTGCTAGGATACCAGGGGAAATGGAGACCCAGTACTTC. The chain is built from TRBV20-1 and TRBJ2-5; D might be TRBD1 (6 bases). V lost 3 bases, J lost 5 bases, and 16 bases lay in between. Germline V CDR1 and CDR2: DFQATT, SNEGSKA (reference sequence). CDR3 length: 14 residues.

By share of the sample, this clonotype is medium-sized. The chain combines TRBV7-3 with TRBJ2-1; D ambiguous. Germline V CDR1 and CDR2: SGHTA, FQGTGA. The length of the CDR3 is 13 residues. The V gene lost 2 bases and the J gene lost 6 bases, with 8 bases spanning the gap. CDR3 sequence reads: CASSLDPGNEQFF. CDR3 DNA sequence: TGTGCCAGCAGCTTAGACCCCGGCAATGAGCAGTTCTTC.

This clonotype was seen repeatedly, ten times or more. CDR3 sequence: CASSTGLAYNYEQYF. CDR3 coding DNA: TGTGCCAGCAGCACGGGACTAGCGTATAACTACGAGCAGTACTTC. The rearrangement uses TRBV7-2 and TRBJ2-7, with 10 bases fitting TRBD2. This CDR3 is built from 15 residues. The V and J ends lost 5 bases and 3 bases, in that order; junction bases with no gene match: 7. CDR1 and CDR2 from the germline V gene are SGHTA and FQGNSA.

This clonotype occurred a few times. The chain uses TRBV18 and TRBJ2-1, with TRBD2 identical over 9 bases. The V gene's germline CDR1 is KGHSH and CDR2 LQKENI. J gave up 1 base and V 3 bases, and 16 bases lay outside the gene matches. The length of the CDR3 is 20 residues. CDR3 nucleotides: TGTGCCAGCTCACCCTATAGCGGGAGAAATAGTAGAGGGTCCTACAATGAGCAGTTCTTC. It specifies CASSPYSGRNSRGSYNEQFF.

This clonotype was recorded many times. The CDR3 DNA sequence: TGTGCCAGCAGCTCAAGGGGGTTCGCGAACACCGGGGAGCTGTTTTTT. Translated, it gives CASSSRGFANTGELFF. V and J are TRBV11-2 and TRBJ2-2; D may be TRBD1 (6 bases). V was shortened by 4 bases and J by 0 bases, with 12 bases between the two germline ends. CDR1 and CDR2 (germline): SGHAT, FQNNGV. This CDR3 spans 16 amino acids.

The V and J genes are TRBV25-1 and TRBJ1-6; 7 bases agree with TRBD1. V was pared by 5 bases and J by 10 bases, with 8 bases of the junction left unmatched. In germline, CDR1 is MGHDK, CDR2 SYGVNS. The CDR3 sequence is 14 residues long. The CDR3 here is CASSPTGAQSPLHF. The CDR3 DNA is TGTGCCAGCAGTCCTACAGGGGCTCAATCACCCCTCCACTTT.

This rearrangement joins TRBV12-5 to TRBJ1-2; perhaps TRBD1 as D (5 bases). Looked up from germline, CDR1 is LGHNT and CDR2 is FRNRAP. The CDR3 consists of 12 residues. V was pared by 1 base and J by 6 bases, with 6 bases between. The CDR3 reads CASGLEGHGYTF. The CDR3 bases are TGTGCTAGTGGTTTGGAGGGGCATGGCTACACCTTC.

This clonotype was counted at least ten times. The chain joins TRBV28 to TRBJ1-5; D not certain. Germline V gene data show CDR1 as MDHEN and CDR2 as SYDVKM. V dropped 0 bases and J dropped 7 bases, with 16 bases sitting between them. The CDR3 extends over 16 amino acids. CDR3 DNA: TGTGCCAGCAGTTTATGGGGAAGCGGGGTAGGGCAGCCCCAGCATTTT. Protein product: CASSLWGSGVGQPQHF. Full variable domain (outside the CDR3, taken from reference TRBV28 and TRBJ1-5): DVKVTQSSRYLVKRTGEKVFLECVQDMDHENMFWYRQDPGLGLRLIYFSYDVKMKEKGDIPEGYSVSREKKERFSLILESASTNQTSMYLCASSLWGSGVGQPQHFGDGTRLSIL.

This clonotype was observed at least ten times. The rearrangement links TRBV5-4 to TRBJ2-7; tentatively, D is TRBD1 (5 bases). Germline V lookup: CDR1 SGHNT, CDR2 YYREEE (reference sequence). The CDR3 has 14 residues. Trimming removed 0 bases from V and 1 base from J, with 8 bases in between. DNA of the CDR3: TGTGCCAGCAGCTTGGAGGCAGGGTCCTACGAGCAGTACTTC. Translated, it gives CASSLEAGSYEQYF.

This chain uses TRBV27 with TRBJ1-1; 11 bases fit TRBD1. The CDR3 loop spans 15 amino acids. Germline values: CDR1 MNHEY, CDR2 SMNVEV (reference sequence). The V gene end was trimmed by 6 bases and the J gene end by 7 bases; junction bases not matched to a gene: 10. CDR3 in DNA: TGTGCCAGCAGCAGAACCGGACAGGGGGCGAATGAAGCTTTCTTT. Translating it yields CASSRTGQGANEAFF.

The chain links TRBV15 to TRBJ2-3; D not certain. With 0 bases removed from V and 8 bases from J, the gap between germline ends came to 9 bases. The CDR3 is 13 residues long. Germline CDR1 and CDR2: LNHNV and YYDKDF (reference sequence). CDR3 in amino acids: CATSRDALGTQYF. In nucleotides, the CDR3 is TGTGCCACCAGCAGAGATGCCCTAGGTACGCAGTATTTT.

In this sample, this clonotype turned up many times. This chain links TRBV2 with TRBJ2-7, with D perhaps assigned TRBD1 or TRBD2 (6 bases each). Germline V lookup: CDR1 SNHLY, CDR2 FYNNEI. The CDR3 runs to 14 residues. Trimming shortened V by 6 bases and J by 0 bases, and 12 bases separated the two germline ends. This CDR3 reads CASRTRGHSYEQYF. The CDR3 nucleotides read TGTGCCAGCAGGACGCGGGGACACTCCTACGAGCAGTACTTC. Filled out from reference TRBV2 and TRBJ2-7, the complete variable domain reads EPEVTQTPSHQVTQMGQEVILRCVPISNHLYFYWYRQILGQKVEFLVSFYNNEISEKSEIFDDQFSVERPDGSNFTLKIRSTKLEDSAMYFCASRTRGHSYEQYFGPGTRLTVT.

This clonotype has ten or more counts. The rearrangement joins TRBV28 to TRBJ2-1; 8 nucleotides match TRBD2. The germline V gene has CDR1 MDHEN and CDR2 SYDVKM. J was trimmed by 1 base and V by 7 bases; bases with no gene match: 3. This CDR3 spans 14 amino acids. The CDR3 protein is CASKGGGSYNEQFF. CDR3 DNA: TGTGCCAGCAAGGGCGGGGGGTCCTACAATGAGCAGTTCTTC.

This clonotype was recorded at least ten times. CDR3 sequence (DNA): TGTGCCAGCAGCTTAGTTGGACTCGGCTCCACAGATACGCAGTATTTT. Amino acid sequence: CASSLVGLGSTDTQYF. The chain links TRBV7-9 to TRBJ2-3, with D perhaps matching TRBD2 (5 bases). CDR3 size: 16 residues. Germline CDR1 and CDR2: SEHNR and FQNEAQ (reference sequence). The V end lost 1 base, the J end lost 2 bases, and 13 bases lay between the germline ends.

This clonotype was observed a few times. The chain couples TRBV5-4 to TRBJ2-1; 9 bases map to TRBD2. The CDR3 runs 16 residues. CDR1 is SGHNT and CDR2 is YYREEE in the germline V gene (reference sequence). V was clipped by 2 bases and J by 8 bases; unmatched bases: 11. The CDR3 DNA is TGTGCCAGCAGCTTCCCTGCGGGAGGGCCTGTCGATGAGCAGTTCTTC. The encoded protein is CASSFPAGGPVDEQFF.

This clonotype was recorded at least ten times. This chain connects TRBV7-2 to TRBJ2-7; D gene unclear. The CDR3 contains 13 residues. The V gene's germline CDR1 is SGHTA and CDR2 FQGNSA. The ends were cut back, 3 bases at V and 3 bases at J, with 9 bases in the middle. The CDR3 spells CASSLGGLYEQYF. The CDR3 DNA sequence: TGTGCCAGCAGCTTGGGTGGCCTCTACGAGCAGTACTTC.